The sequence of this T cell receptor beta chain was determined in a study of vaccination and CD4 T cells after COVID-19. The wider study: At a median 72 days (range 14 to 241) after dose two, post-vaccine samples were obtained.

The time point here: late sampling 161 to 241 days after vaccination in a few convalescent patients. Treatment: approximately 10-day PBMC culture with coronavirus spike peptide pools or control peptides (ViraFEST assay). The Oncomine TCR Beta short-read assay sequenced DNA from cultured CD4+ T cells. TCRdb re-derived calls from the PCR reads in MiXCR, one entry per CDR3 protein. The repertoire holds over 20,000 distinct CDR3 sequences, with less than 40% as singletons. The CDR3 runs 17 residues. V was trimmed by 3 bases and J by 7 bases, leaving 22 bases between them. Germline values: CDR1 SGHNT, CDR2 YENEEA. This clonotype was seen a few times. The target antigen is unknown.

The chain combines TRBV11-3 with TRBJ1-5, with D possibly matching TRBD1 (6 bases). This TCR derives from a human donor who had recovered from COVID-19. The sample here was CD4+ T cells from blood, cultured in vitro, taken about 7 months after SARS-CoV-2 vaccination. The CDR3 bases are TGTGCCAGCAGCTTCCCCTCCAGGCCGGGGGCCTGGCAGCCCCAGCATTTT. Translation gives CASSFPSRPGAWQPQHF.